The clone carrying this TCR beta chain has ten or more counts. MiXCR, applied by TCRdb to the RT-PCR reads, yields one record per CDR3 protein. The repertoire holds about 960,000 distinct CDR3 sequences, with under 20% as singletons. This specimen comes from a study of patients and donors after allogeneic stem cell transplantation. There are 15 residues in the CDR3. With V trimmed by 6 bases and J by 5 bases, 11 bases remained unmatched. The source of this sequence is a human donor who was either an allogeneic HSCT recipient or a stem cell or donor lymphocyte infusion donor (not recorded which). It is not recorded whose cells these are; they may come from a transplant donor. The specimen sequenced was blood, either unsorted or a sorted T cell fraction (not recorded which). V gene TRBV12-3 or TRBV12-4 combines with J gene TRBJ2-5; 8 bases map to TRBD1. CDR3 region: CASSTGTGRRETQYF. The DNA of the CDR3 is TGTGCCAGCAGCACAGGGACAGGTCGTAGGGAGACCCAGTACTTC.